This T cell receptor (beta chain) was recovered during a study of cytomegalovirus exposure and HLA in healthy donors. About this clone: The antigen remains undetermined.

Primers included in the PCR were 60 Vbeta and 13 Jbeta primers. Assay used: immunoSEQ multiplex PCR; TCRdb lists only in-frame clones, some missing. Here the sample spans under 150,000 clones, about 80% being singletons. Germline V CDR1 and CDR2: MNHGY, SVAAGI. Between the trimmed V and J ends, which lost 4 bases and 5 bases, there was a span of 12 bases. The CDR3 sequence is 13 residues long. Study outcomes and limitations: In vitro experiments confirmed that three CMV-associated chains were specific for CMV antigens.

Although they were nominally healthy when sampled, donors likely had unrecorded immune exposures. The sequencing input was PBMCs. The V gene is TRBV6-9, the J gene TRBJ2-7, with TRBD2 as a possible D gene (6 bases). The sequence came from a woman aged 30 to 39 in good health and CMV-seropositive. CDR3 loop: CASSFGGSDEQYF. The CDR3 DNA reads TGTGCCAGCAGTTTCGGGGGTTCGGACGAGCAGTACTTC.